The 28 T cell receptor beta chains listed next were all sequenced from one sample in a study of T cells in narcolepsy. Method: immunoSEQ multiplex PCR; TCRdb's copy keeps in-frame clones and lacks some. Counted here are around 30,000 clones, approximately 78% occurring once; the ten biggest clones make up 1.2%. Material: CD45RA- memory CD4+ T cells from PBMCs. These receptors all come from a human donor with narcolepsy.

J is TRBJ2-2 and V is TRBV5-1; D remains unclear. This CDR3 is 14 amino acids long. V was clipped by 5 bases and J by 6 bases, with 14 bases between them. Germline CDR1 reads SGHRS; CDR2 reads YFSETQ. CDR3 nucleotide sequence: TGCGCCAGCAGTCTTAGGACGGAAGCCGGGGAGCTGTTTTTT. This encodes CASSLRTEAGELFF.

Notes on this clone: Since the CDR3 does not end with the conserved phenylalanine or tryptophan, this likely comes from a read error. The gene calls are TRBV28 and TRBJ1-5; 7 bases are shared with TRBD1. After removal of 8 bases from V and 1 base from J, the junction contained 8 bases not matched to a gene. CDR1 is MDHEN, CDR2 SYDVKM, per germline. The CDR3 is 15 amino acids. CDR3 DNA sequence: TGTGCCAGCCGAACGGTGGGACAGAGCAATCAGCCCCAGCATCTT. It codes for CASRTVGQSNQPQHL.

The gene calls are TRBV2 and TRBJ2-1, with 9 bases fitting TRBD1. The CDR3 is 15 residues long. CDR1 and CDR2 from the germline V gene are SNHLY and FYNNEI. The ends lost 7 bases at V and 7 bases at J; junction bases unmatched: 11. The CDR3 DNA is TGTGCCAGCACCCCGGGACAGGGTGGTCAGAATGAGCAGTTCTTC. Protein sequence: CASTPGQGGQNEQFF.

This chain uses TRBV7-9 with TRBJ1-1; the D gene is possibly TRBD1 (5 bases). The CDR3 is 17 residues long. Between the trimmed V and J ends, which lost 2 bases and 4 bases, there was a span of 20 bases. The germline V gene has CDR1 SEHNR and CDR2 FQNEAQ (reference sequence). The DNA for the CDR3 is TGTGCCAGCAGCTTACGCGGACACGGAAAGGAGTCCACTGAAGCTTTCTTT. Protein sequence: CASSLRGHGKESTEAFF.

The chain is built from TRBV7-9 and TRBJ2-7; 9 bases agree with TRBD1. CDR3 length: 15 amino acids. The V gene's germline CDR1 is SEHNR and CDR2 FQNEAQ (reference sequence). The junction had 4 bases not matched to a gene; V was cut back by 3 bases and J by 1 base. The CDR3 region has the DNA TGTGCCAGCAGCTTGGGACAGGGTAAATCCTACGAGCAGTACTTC. As protein: CASSLGQGKSYEQYF. Drawing the rest from reference TRBV7-9 and TRBJ2-7, the complete variable domain is DTGVSQNPRHKITKRGQNVTFRCDPISEHNRLYWYRQTLGQGPEFLTYFQNEAQLEKSRLLSDRFSAERPKGSFSTLEIQRTEQGDSAMYLCASSLGQGKSYEQYFGPGTRLTVT.

This clone was counted a few times. The J gene is TRBJ1-3, the V gene TRBV18; weak D call: TRBD1 (5 bases). The CDR3 is 15 residues long. CDR1 and CDR2 from the germline V gene are KGHSH and LQKENI. Trimming shortened V by 3 bases and J by 0 bases, and 9 bases separated the two germline ends. This CDR3 is CASSPGQSSGNTIYF. CDR3 nucleotides: TGTGCCAGCTCACCTGGACAAAGCTCTGGAAACACCATATATTTT.

V gene TRBV30 combines with J gene TRBJ1-3; 9 nucleotides match TRBD1. CDR1 and CDR2 from the germline V gene are GTSNPN and SVGIG (reference sequence). CDR3 length: 16 amino acids. J lost 2 bases, V lost 0 bases, and 5 bases had no gene match. The DNA of the CDR3 is TGTGCCTGGAGTGTATGGGGACAGGGAACTGGAAACACCATATATTTT. Translated: CAWSVWGQGTGNTIYF.

The chain combines TRBV27 with TRBJ1-2; 7 nucleotides match TRBD1. CDR3 length: 16 residues. The trim removed 4 bases at V and 4 bases at J, leaving 12 bases unmatched. Per the germline V gene, CDR1 is MNHEY and CDR2 is SMNVEV (reference sequence). The CDR3, as DNA: TGTGCCAGCAGTTCCCCCGAAGGGACAGATATCTATGGCTACACCTTC. Translation gives CASSSPEGTDIYGYTF.

The V and J genes are TRBV18 and TRBJ2-7, with TRBD1 matching over 9 bases. This CDR3 contains 14 residues. The germline CDR1 and CDR2 sequences are KGHSH and LQKENI. The trim removed 2 bases at V and 5 bases at J, leaving 4 bases unmatched. CDR3: CASSPAGQGNEQYF. In DNA, the CDR3 is TGTGCCAGCTCACCAGCGGGACAGGGAAACGAGCAGTACTTC. The full variable domain, rest sourced from reference TRBV18 and TRBJ2-7, is NAGVMQNPRHLVRRRGQEARLRCSPMKGHSHVYWYRQLPEEGLKFMVYLQKENIIDESGMPKERFSAEFPKEGPSILRIQQVVRGDSAAYFCASSPAGQGNEQYFGPGTRLTVT.

This chain links TRBV2 with TRBJ2-1; the match to TRBD2 covers 7 bases. Trimming took 6 bases from V and 11 from J; bases not matched to a gene: 7. This CDR3 contains 12 residues. Germline V gene lookup returns CDR1 SNHLY and CDR2 FYNNEI. Here the CDR3 DNA reads TGTGCCAGCAGACCAACACTAGCGCAGCAGTTCTTC. Protein: CASRPTLAQQFF.

The chain uses TRBV6-5 and TRBJ1-1; D not resolved. The CDR3 loop spans 11 amino acids. Trimming took 6 bases from V and 9 from J, leaving 11 bases between them. Germline V gene sequence: CDR1 MNHEY, CDR2 SVGAGI. The CDR3 loop is CASSENSQAFF. CDR3 nucleotide sequence: TGTGCCAGCAGCGAAAACAGCCAAGCTTTCTTT.

The J gene is TRBJ2-4, the V gene TRBV5-6; D might be TRBD2 (5 bases). Germline values: CDR1 SGHDT, CDR2 YYEEEE. The CDR3 has 17 amino acids. Trimming cost V 0 bases and J 2 bases, with 15 bases left between them. The CDR3 nucleotides are TGTGCCAGCAGCTTGGATCGGGGAGCGTCAACCAAAAACATTCAGTACTTC. Translating gives CASSLDRGASTKNIQYF.

The V and J genes are TRBV11-2 and TRBJ2-2, with D uncertain. V lost 7 bases and J 1 base, leaving 7 bases between the germline ends. This CDR3 has 13 residues. CDR1 is SGHAT and CDR2 is FQNNGV in the germline V gene. This chain's CDR3 is CASKVGNTGELFF. For the CDR3, the DNA is TGTGCCAGCAAGGTTGGGAACACCGGGGAGCTGTTTTTT.

The chain recombines TRBV12-5 with TRBJ2-2; D uncertain. Germline CDR1 is LGHNT and CDR2 is FRNRAP. The length of the CDR3 is 15 residues. Trimming removed 2 bases from V and 1 base from J, with 8 bases in between. The CDR3 reads CASGLRTLNTGELFF. Written as DNA, the CDR3 is TGTGCTAGTGGTTTGCGGACGCTGAACACCGGGGAGCTGTTTTTT. Full variable domain (rest looked up from reference TRBV12-5 and TRBJ2-2): DARVTQTPRHKVTEMGQEVTMRCQPILGHNTVFWYRQTMMQGLELLAYFRNRAPLDDSGMPKDRFSAEMPDATLATLKIQPSEPRDSAVYFCASGLRTLNTGELFFGEGSRLTVL.

The V call is TRBV19, the J call TRBJ2-5, with 9 bases aligning to TRBD1. Germline V gene lookup returns CDR1 LNHDA and CDR2 SQIVND (reference sequence). V shed 6 bases, J shed 11 bases, and the junction held 10 bases outside the gene matches. The CDR3 has 13 amino acids. The CDR3 nucleotides are TGTGCCAGTAGCGGACAGGGGCGGTACGGGCAGTACTTC. It yields the protein CASSGQGRYGQYF.

This chain joins TRBV2 and TRBJ2-7; 9 bases map to TRBD1. Germline assignment: CDR1 SNHLY and CDR2 FYNNEI. This CDR3 comprises 14 residues. The J segment lost 5 bases and the V segment lost 8 bases, leaving 10 bases of the junction unmatched. The CDR3 region is CASYTGGGGNEQYF. The CDR3 DNA follows: TGTGCCAGCTACACAGGGGGCGGCGGGAACGAGCAGTACTTC.

The CDR3 sequence: CASKDSSYEQYF. Written as DNA, the CDR3 is TGCGCCAGCAAGGACAGCTCCTACGAGCAGTACTTC. The V gene is TRBV10-2, the J gene TRBJ2-7, with D maybe TRBD1 (6 bases). The CDR3 has 12 amino acids. Trimming took off 7 bases at V and 0 bases at J, with 7 bases between the two ends. Germline V gene sequence: CDR1 WSHSY, CDR2 SAAADI.

The rearrangement uses TRBV7-9 and TRBJ2-3, with D tentatively TRBD2 (6 bases). The CDR3 contains 17 residues. Trimming stripped 6 bases from V and 0 bases from J, with 19 bases between. The germline CDR1 and CDR2 sequences are SEHNR and FQNEAQ (reference sequence). The CDR3 region has the DNA TGTGCCAGCAGTCTCCCCGCTGGGGGGACTAGCACAGATACGCAGTATTTT. Translation: CASSLPAGGTSTDTQYF.

V gene TRBV7-8 combines with J gene TRBJ1-1, with 8 bases aligning to TRBD1. The V gene's germline CDR1 is SGHVS and CDR2 FQNEAQ. The CDR3 covers 14 residues. V was clipped by 4 bases and J by 2 bases; unmatched bases: 3. The CDR3 sequence is CASSSDRVNTEAFF. CDR3 in DNA: TGTGCCAGCAGCTCGGACAGGGTAAACACTGAAGCTTTCTTT. Variable domain in full (rest from reference TRBV7-8 and TRBJ1-1): GAGVSQSPRYKVAKRGQDVALRCDPISGHVSLFWYQQALGQGPEFLTYFQNEAQLDKSGLPSDRFFAERPEGSVSTLKIQRTQQEDSAVYLCASSSDRVNTEAFFGQGTRLTVV.

The chain combines TRBV7-3 with TRBJ2-6; the match to TRBD2 covers 15 bases. Trimming took 2 bases from V and 4 from J; bases not matched to a gene: 6. This CDR3 is built from 19 residues. The germline V gene encodes CDR1 SGHTA and CDR2 FQGTGA. The CDR3 DNA reads as TGTGCCAGCAGCTTACAAGGACTAGCGGGAGGGTTGGGGGCCAACGTCCTGACTTTC. This encodes CASSLQGLAGGLGANVLTF.

This rearrangement joins TRBV5-6 to TRBJ2-7; a possible D gene is TRBD2 (6 bases). CDR1 and CDR2 (germline): SGHDT, YYEEEE. The CDR3 is 17 amino acids. V was shortened by 4 bases and J by 2 bases, with 22 bases between the two germline ends. The CDR3 region is CASSPTRLRLVTYEQYF. CDR3 coding DNA: TGTGCCAGCAGCCCCACGCGCCTAAGACTAGTAACCTACGAGCAGTACTTC.

This clone appeared a few times. The chain employs TRBV6-1 and TRBJ2-1; 13 nucleotides line up with TRBD2. The CDR3 sequence is 18 residues long. J gave up 3 bases and V 3 bases, and 8 bases lay outside the gene matches. Germline lookup yields CDR1 MNHNS and CDR2 SASEGT. CDR3: CASSELGLAGAYYNEQFF. CDR3 bases: TGTGCCAGCAGTGAGCTTGGACTAGCGGGGGCCTACTACAATGAGCAGTTCTTC.

J is TRBJ2-7 and V is TRBV5-1; no clear D gene. Matching the DNA end better, TRBJ2-1 makes the J call doubtful. CDR1 is SGHRS, CDR2 YFSETQ, per germline. The CDR3 is 14 residues long. DNA for the CDR3: TGCGCCAGCAGCTTGGATCCCCAATACAATGAGCAGTTCTTC. The encoded protein is CASSLDPQYNEQFF.

The chain carries TRBV18 and TRBJ1-1; D remains unclear. Germline CDR1 reads KGHSH; CDR2 reads LQKENI. Trimming shortened V by 6 bases and J by 4 bases, and 12 bases separated the two germline ends. The CDR3 extends over 13 amino acids. The DNA of the CDR3 is TGTGCCAGCTCCCCTGACCGGGGCACTGAAGCTTTCTTT. This sequence encodes CASSPDRGTEAFF.

This chain links TRBV6-1 with TRBJ1-2; D is ambiguous. V was trimmed by 6 bases and J by 6 bases, leaving 17 bases between them. Looked up from germline, CDR1 is MNHNS and CDR2 is SASEGT. This CDR3 region has 14 residues. CDR3 in DNA: TGTGCCAGCAGCCGCGATGGTTTCGTGAATGGCTACACCTTC. Protein sequence: CASSRDGFVNGYTF.

The chain couples TRBV5-1 to TRBJ1-5; D not resolved. This CDR3 has 16 residues. V lost 4 bases and J 3 bases, leaving 17 bases between the germline ends. Germline V lookup: CDR1 SGHRS, CDR2 YFSETQ. The CDR3 reads CASSLDGRTNNQPQHF. DNA of the CDR3: TGCGCCAGCAGCCTGGACGGCCGTACTAACAATCAGCCCCAGCATTTT.

This clone is labeled as medium-sized. The gene calls are TRBV14 and TRBJ2-1, with 12 bases lining up with TRBD2. Germline V CDR1 and CDR2: SGHDN, FVKESK. V was clipped by 4 bases and J by 6 bases; unmatched bases: 7. CDR3 length equals 16 residues. CDR3 in amino acids: CASSRRTSGIFNEQFF. The CDR3 DNA sequence: TGTGCCAGCAGCCGCCGGACTAGCGGGATCTTCAATGAGCAGTTCTTC.

The V call is TRBV9, the J call TRBJ1-5; possible D gene TRBD1, 5 bases. This CDR3 is 17 amino acids long. Germline lookup yields CDR1 SGDLS and CDR2 YYNGEE. V was pared by 0 bases and J by 3 bases, with 16 bases between. The CDR3 region is CASSVAPEPRDNQPQHF. CDR3 DNA: TGTGCCAGCAGCGTAGCCCCTGAGCCCAGGGACAATCAGCCCCAGCATTTT.